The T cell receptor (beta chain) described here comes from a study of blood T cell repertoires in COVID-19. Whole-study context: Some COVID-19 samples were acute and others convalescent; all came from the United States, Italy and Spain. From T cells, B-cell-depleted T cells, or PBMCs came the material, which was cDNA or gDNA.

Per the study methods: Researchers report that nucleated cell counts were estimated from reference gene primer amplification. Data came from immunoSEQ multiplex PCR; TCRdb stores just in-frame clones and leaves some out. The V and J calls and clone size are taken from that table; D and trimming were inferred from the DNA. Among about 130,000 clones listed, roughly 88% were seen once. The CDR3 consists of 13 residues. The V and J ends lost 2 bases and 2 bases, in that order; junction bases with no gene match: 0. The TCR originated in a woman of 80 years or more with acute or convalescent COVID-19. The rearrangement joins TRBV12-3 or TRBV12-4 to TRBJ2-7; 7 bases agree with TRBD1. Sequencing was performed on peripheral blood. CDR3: CASSLTGAYEQYF. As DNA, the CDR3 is TGTGCCAGCAGTTTAACAGGGGCCTACGAGCAGTACTTC.